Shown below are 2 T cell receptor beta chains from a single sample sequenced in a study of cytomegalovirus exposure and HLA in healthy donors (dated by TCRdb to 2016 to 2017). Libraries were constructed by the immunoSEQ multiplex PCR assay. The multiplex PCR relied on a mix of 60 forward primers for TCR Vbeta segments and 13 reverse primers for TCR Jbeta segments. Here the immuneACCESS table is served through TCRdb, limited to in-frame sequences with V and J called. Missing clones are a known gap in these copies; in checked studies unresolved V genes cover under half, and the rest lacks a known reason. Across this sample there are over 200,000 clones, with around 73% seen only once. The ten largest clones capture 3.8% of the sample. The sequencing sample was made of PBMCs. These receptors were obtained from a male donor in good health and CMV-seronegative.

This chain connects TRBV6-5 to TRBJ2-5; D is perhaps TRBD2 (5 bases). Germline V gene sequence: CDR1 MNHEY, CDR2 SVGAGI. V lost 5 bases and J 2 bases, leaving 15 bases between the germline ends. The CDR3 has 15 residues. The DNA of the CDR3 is TGTGCCAGCAGTCCACAGATCACTAGGCAAGAGACCCAGTACTTC. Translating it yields CASSPQITRQETQYF.

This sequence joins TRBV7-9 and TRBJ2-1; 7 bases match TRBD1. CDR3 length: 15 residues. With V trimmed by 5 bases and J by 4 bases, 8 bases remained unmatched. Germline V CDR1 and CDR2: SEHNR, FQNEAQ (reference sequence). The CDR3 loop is CASSPGQVGYNEQFF. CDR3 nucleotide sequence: TGTGCCAGCAGCCCCGGACAGGTGGGATACAATGAGCAGTTCTTC.